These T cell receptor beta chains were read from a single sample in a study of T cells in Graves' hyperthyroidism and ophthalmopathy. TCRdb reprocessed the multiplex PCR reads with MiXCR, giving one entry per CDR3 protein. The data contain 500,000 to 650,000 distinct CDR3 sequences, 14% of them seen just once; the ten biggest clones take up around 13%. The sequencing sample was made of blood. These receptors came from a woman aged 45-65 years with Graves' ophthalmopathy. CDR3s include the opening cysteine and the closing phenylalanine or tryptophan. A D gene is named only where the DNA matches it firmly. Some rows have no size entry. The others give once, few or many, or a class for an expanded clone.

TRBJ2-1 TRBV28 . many CASSSIELPGTWGNEQFF TGTGCCAGCAGTTCCATAGAATTACCCGGGACTTGGGGCAATGAGCAGTTCTTC
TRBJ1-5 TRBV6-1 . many CASSEALEQPQHF TGTGCCAGCAGTGAAGCGCTGGAACAGCCCCAGCATTTT
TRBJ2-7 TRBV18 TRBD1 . CASSTGQGVAEQYF TGTGCCAGCTCAACGGGACAGGGGGTAGCCGAGCAGTACTTC
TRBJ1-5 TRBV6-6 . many CASSYDRNSNQPQHF TGTGCCAGCAGTTACGACAGGAATAGCAATCAGCCCCAGCATTTT
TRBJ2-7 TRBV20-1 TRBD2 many CSARDIAGVLYEQYF TGCAGTGCTAGAGATATAGCGGGAGTTTTGTACGAGCAGTACTTC
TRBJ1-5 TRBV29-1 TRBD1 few CSVGDRGGQPQHF TGCAGCGTTGGGGACAGGGGCGGGCAGCCCCAGCATTTT
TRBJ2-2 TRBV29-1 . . CSVDKREGTGELFF TGCAGCGTTGATAAAAGAGAGGGGACCGGGGAGCTGTTTTTT
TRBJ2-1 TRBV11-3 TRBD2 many CASSLLGRLAGVYNEQFF TGTGCCAGCAGCTTATTGGGGAGGCTAGCGGGGGTCTACAATGAGCAGTTCTTC
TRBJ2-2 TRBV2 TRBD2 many CASSDRLAVVTGELFF TGTGCCAGCAGTGATCGACTAGCGGTAGTCACCGGGGAGCTGTTTTTT
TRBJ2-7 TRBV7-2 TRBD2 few CASSLSRRTSSYEQYF TGTGCCAGCAGCTTAAGTCGCAGGACTAGTTCCTACGAGCAGTACTTC
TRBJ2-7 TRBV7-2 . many CASSFYSSSYEQYF TGTGCCAGCAGCTTCTATTCCAGCTCCTACGAGCAGTACTTC
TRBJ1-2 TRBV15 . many CATSREGRRPGGYGYTF TGTGCCACCAGCAGAGAGGGGAGACGCCCTGGAGGATATGGCTACACCTTC
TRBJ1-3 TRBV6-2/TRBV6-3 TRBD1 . CASRGTGQGGNTIYF TGTGCCAGCAGGGGGACAGGGCAGGGGGGAAACACCATATATTTT
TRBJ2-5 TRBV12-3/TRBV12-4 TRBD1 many CASSRQGLLETQYF TGTGCCAGCAGTCGACAGGGCCTTCTCGAGACCCAGTACTTC
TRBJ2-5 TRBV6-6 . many CASSYTRGGGDNIEETQYF TGTGCCAGCAGTTACACGCGGGGAGGGGGCGACAATATTGAGGAGACCCAGTACTTC
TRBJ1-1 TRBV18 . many CASSPGGLLEAFF TGTGCCAGCTCACCAGGGGGATTATTGGAAGCTTTCTTT
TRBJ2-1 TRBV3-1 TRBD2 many CASSQDLAGISYNEQFF TGTGCCAGCAGCCAAGATTTAGCGGGGATCTCCTACAATGAGCAGTTCTTC
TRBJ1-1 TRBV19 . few CASSGGVVPEAFF TGTGCCAGTAGTGGGGGGGTTGTTCCTGAAGCTTTCTTT
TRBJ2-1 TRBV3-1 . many CASSQEIGDNSYNEQFF TGTGCCAGCAGCCAAGAAATTGGGGACAACTCCTACAATGAGCAGTTCTTC
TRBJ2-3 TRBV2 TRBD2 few CASSVRVAGADTQYF TGTGCCAGCAGTGTTCGAGTAGCGGGAGCAGATACGCAGTATTTT